These 21 T cell receptor beta chains came from one sample sequenced in a study of cytomegalovirus exposure and HLA in healthy donors. PCR primers comprised 60 Vbeta and 13 Jbeta primers. Data came from immunoSEQ multiplex PCR; TCRdb stores just in-frame clones and leaves some out. The sample lists tens of thousands of clones; roughly 75% were seen once. What was sequenced was PBMCs. The receptors derive from a woman between 40 and 55 years old in good health and CMV-seronegative.

J is TRBJ2-6 and V is TRBV27, with 9 bases matching TRBD1. CDR1 and CDR2 from the germline V gene are MNHEY and SMNVEV (reference sequence). Germline trimming cut 3 bases from V and 1 base from J; bases unmatched to any gene: 10. The CDR3 runs to 19 residues. The CDR3 coding sequence is TGTGCCAGCAGTTTGAGGGGGGACAGGGTAATTTCTGGGGCCAACGTCCTGACTTTC. It specifies CASSLRGDRVISGANVLTF.

This chain links TRBV28 with TRBJ1-4, with 8 bases fitting TRBD1. Germline CDR1 MDHEN, CDR2 SYDVKM. Trimming removed 6 bases from V and 4 bases from J; junction bases left unmatched: 13. There are 17 residues in the CDR3. The CDR3 DNA reads TGTGCCAGCAGCCTAAGGGGAACAGGGGGATTTAATGAAAAACTGTTTTTT. It specifies CASSLRGTGGFNEKLFF.

V gene TRBV7-3 combines with J gene TRBJ1-1; 8 bases line up with TRBD1. Germline CDR1 and CDR2: SGHTA and FQGTGA. This CDR3 comprises 13 residues. The V and J ends lost 2 bases and 6 bases, in that order; junction bases with no gene match: 2. The CDR3 DNA reads TGTGCCAGCAGCTTAGACAGGGGCGCTGAAGCTTTCTTT. It codes for CASSLDRGAEAFF. Looking up the rest from reference TRBV7-3 and TRBJ1-1 gives the full variable domain: GAGVSQTPSNKVTEKGKYVELRCDPISGHTALYWYRQSLGQGPEFLIYFQGTGAADDSGLPNDRFFAVRPEGSVSTLKIQRTERGDSAVYLCASSLDRGAEAFFGQGTRLTVV.

The chain uses TRBV18 and TRBJ1-1; D is unclear. Germline values: CDR1 KGHSH, CDR2 LQKENI. This CDR3 is built from 14 residues. Trimming removed 4 bases from V and 2 bases from J, with 11 bases in between. As DNA, the CDR3 is TGTGCCAGCTCACTCGAAGGAGGTAACACTGAAGCTTTCTTT. Its translation is CASSLEGGNTEAFF.

This sequence joins TRBV5-1 and TRBJ2-7; 9 nucleotides align to TRBD2. Germline CDR1 reads SGHRS; CDR2 reads YFSETQ. CDR3 size: 15 residues. Unmatched junction bases numbered 9, after V lost 6 bases and J lost 2 bases. In nucleotides, the CDR3 is TGCGCCAGCACCTGGAAAGCGGGGGGTACCTACGAGCAGTACTTC. It encodes CASTWKAGGTYEQYF. The variable domain in full, with the rest retrieved from reference TRBV5-1 and TRBJ2-7, is KAGVTQTPRYLIKTRGQQVTLSCSPISGHRSVSWYQQTPGQGLQFLFEYFSETQRNKGNFPGRFSGRQFSNSRSEMNVSTLELGDSALYLCASTWKAGGTYEQYFGPGTRLTVT.

The rearrangement joins TRBV30 to TRBJ1-1; no definite D call. This CDR3 region has 13 residues. Germline values: CDR1 GTSNPN, CDR2 SVGIG (reference sequence). V lost 4 bases to trimming and J lost 4 bases, with 13 bases between them. Written as DNA, the CDR3 is TGTGCCTGGACGGAACTACGGAGCACTGAAGCTTTCTTT. It specifies CAWTELRSTEAFF.

The chain couples TRBV11-2 to TRBJ2-7; D call uncertain. The CDR3 loop spans 11 amino acids. In germline, CDR1 is SGHAT, CDR2 FQNNGV. Trimming removed 8 bases from V and 3 bases from J, with 8 bases in between. The CDR3 loop is CASQTVYEQYF. The CDR3 nucleotides are TGTGCCAGCCAAACGGTCTACGAGCAGTACTTC.

The chain links TRBV6-6 to TRBJ2-3; 7 nucleotides line up with TRBD1. Germline CDR1 is MNHNY and CDR2 is SVGAGI (reference sequence). Unmatched junction bases numbered 9, after V lost 2 bases and J lost 4 bases. The CDR3 totals 16 residues. In nucleotides, the CDR3 is TGTGCCAGCAGTTACACCTCAGGGGGTGGGTCAGATACGCAGTATTTT. Amino acid sequence: CASSYTSGGGSDTQYF.

The J gene is TRBJ2-7, the V gene TRBV7-2, with D possibly matching TRBD2 (5 bases). The CDR3 has 13 amino acids. The germline V gene encodes CDR1 SGHTA and CDR2 FQGNSA. The V end was cut by 5 bases, the J end by 7 bases, with 15 bases between. In DNA, the CDR3 is TGTGCCAGCAGCCCGGCGAGGGCGAGGGAGCAGTACTTC. Translating it yields CASSPARAREQYF.

The chain carries TRBV7-2 and TRBJ1-4; 8 bases match TRBD1. CDR3 length: 14 amino acids. CDR1 SGHTA and CDR2 FQGNSA come from the germline V gene. Losses at the gene ends were 4 bases for V and 6 bases for J; bases not matched to a gene: 4. DNA of the CDR3: TGTGCCAGCAGCTCGATGACAGGGGATGAAAAACTGTTTTTT. Residues: CASSSMTGDEKLFF.

The V and J genes are TRBV7-9 and TRBJ1-4, with 8 bases fitting TRBD1. Germline V CDR1 and CDR2: SEHNR, FQNEAQ (reference sequence). Losses at the gene ends were 0 bases for V and 3 bases for J; bases not matched to a gene: 0. CDR3 length: 15 amino acids. CDR3 bases: TGTGCCAGCAGCTTAGCCAGGGGGCCTAATGAAAAACTGTTTTTT. It translates to CASSLARGPNEKLFF.

The table lists this clone with a few counts. The CDR3 coding sequence is TGCGCCAGCAGTCTAGGGGATACTGAAGCTTTCTTT. This gives the protein CASSLGDTEAFF. The rearrangement links TRBV5-1 to TRBJ1-1; D possibly corresponds to TRBD1 (5 bases). Germline-derived CDR1 and CDR2 are SGHRS and YFSETQ. CDR3 length: 12 residues. V was cut by 5 bases and J by 5 bases, with 10 bases left in between.

The chain uses TRBV19 and TRBJ2-3, with TRBD1 matching 7 bases. V lost 9 bases to trimming and J lost 7 bases; unmatched junction nucleotides: 7. This CDR3 is 12 amino acids long. The V gene's germline CDR1 is LNHDA and CDR2 SQIVND (reference sequence). CDR3 sequence: CASTGETYTQYF. CDR3 DNA sequence: TGTGCCAGCACAGGGGAAACTTATACGCAGTATTTT.

This chain uses TRBV18 with TRBJ1-1, with D possibly matching TRBD1 (6 bases). The CDR3 consists of 15 residues. Trimming cost V 3 bases and J 1 base, with 12 bases left between them. Germline-derived CDR1 and CDR2 are KGHSH and LQKENI. The CDR3 sequence: CASSPRQVKNTEAFF. The CDR3 DNA is TGTGCCAGCTCACCGCGACAGGTGAAGAACACTGAAGCTTTCTTT.

The chain joins TRBV7-9 to TRBJ2-5; TRBD1 agrees at 8 bases. Germline V gene lookup returns CDR1 SEHNR and CDR2 FQNEAQ (reference sequence). V gave up 5 bases and J gave up 5 bases; unmatched junction bases: 10. This CDR3 comprises 15 residues. As DNA, the CDR3 is TGTGCCAGCAGCCAAGACAGGGGAGGTGTGGAGACCCAGTACTTC. Its translation: CASSQDRGGVETQYF.

The chain couples TRBV7-2 to TRBJ1-1; the D is unclear. The CDR3 is 13 amino acids. V lost 2 bases to trimming and J lost 1 base, with 5 bases between them. Germline V CDR1 and CDR2: SGHTA, FQGNSA. The CDR3 here is CASSLTANTEAFF. The CDR3 DNA is TGTGCCAGCAGCTTAACAGCGAACACTGAAGCTTTCTTT.

This clone has a single count. This chain connects TRBV7-9 to TRBJ2-7; D is unclear. This CDR3 contains 13 residues. Looked up from germline, CDR1 is SEHNR and CDR2 is FQNEAQ (reference sequence). Between the trimmed V and J ends, which lost 0 bases and 4 bases, there was a span of 7 bases. This CDR3 reads CASSLAPEYEQYF. As DNA, the CDR3 is TGTGCCAGCAGCTTAGCGCCGGAGTACGAGCAGTACTTC.

The chain employs TRBV5-1 and TRBJ2-7, with 7 nucleotides matching TRBD1. The CDR3 is made up of 15 amino acids. The ends lost 3 bases at V and 3 bases at J; junction bases unmatched: 9. The germline V gene encodes CDR1 SGHRS and CDR2 YFSETQ. This CDR3 is CASSSLQGISYEQYF. CDR3 DNA sequence: TGCGCCAGCAGCTCCCTACAGGGGATAAGCTACGAGCAGTACTTC.

The chain couples TRBV5-1 to TRBJ2-5, with D uncertain. The CDR3 consists of 12 residues. Germline loops: CDR1 SGHRS, CDR2 YFSETQ. V dropped 4 bases and J dropped 0 bases, with 4 bases sitting between them. This CDR3 is CASSQYQETQYF. In DNA form, the CDR3 reads TGCGCCAGCAGCCAGTACCAAGAGACCCAGTACTTC.

The count of this clone is one. CDR3 coding DNA: TGTGCCTGGATCACAGCCAAATACACCGGGGAGCTGTTTTTT. Translating gives CAWITAKYTGELFF. This sequence joins TRBV30 and TRBJ2-2, with unresolved D. Germline V gene data show CDR1 as GTSNPN and CDR2 as SVGIG (reference sequence). V was clipped by 4 bases and J by 3 bases, with 12 bases between them. The CDR3 length is 14 residues. The whole variable domain, filled in from reference TRBV30 and TRBJ2-2, reads SQTIHQWPATLVQPVGSPLSLECTVEGTSNPNLYWYRQAAGRGLQLLFYSVGIGQISSEVPQNLSASRPQDRQFILSSKKLLLSDSGFYLCAWITAKYTGELFFGEGSRLTVL.

The chain is built from TRBV5-4 and TRBJ1-4, with 9 bases matching TRBD1. V lost 3 bases and J lost 7; bases outside the gene matches: 7. The CDR3 totals 15 residues. Germline CDR1 and CDR2: SGHNT and YYREEE (reference sequence). CDR3 amino acids: CASSWNRGQGEKLFF. CDR3 sequence (DNA): TGTGCCAGCAGCTGGAACAGGGGGCAGGGTGAAAAACTGTTTTTT.